The 30 T cell receptor beta chains in this list originate from one sample, sequenced in a study of cytomegalovirus exposure and HLA in healthy donors. Assay used: immunoSEQ multiplex PCR; TCRdb lists only in-frame clones, some missing. This sample carries 110,000 or so clones, about nine tenths of them seen once, and the ten largest clones take about 2%. Sequencing was done on a sample of PBMCs. These TCRs come from a woman younger than 30 in good health and CMV-seronegative.

The chain recombines TRBV9 with TRBJ2-7; D may be TRBD2 (6 bases). The germline V gene has CDR1 SGDLS and CDR2 YYNGEE. V shed 4 bases and J shed 5 bases, with 22 bases lying between them. The CDR3 has 16 amino acids. This CDR3 is CASSQTAGSRGDEQYF. DNA for the CDR3: TGTGCCAGCAGCCAAACCGCCGGGAGTAGGGGTGACGAGCAGTACTTC.

The chain is built from TRBV28 and TRBJ2-7; the match to TRBD2 covers 12 bases. This CDR3 is built from 16 residues. The V segment lost 3 bases and the J segment 0 bases; nucleotides outside the gene matches: 3. Germline V CDR1 and CDR2: MDHEN, SYDVKM. The CDR3 here is CASSLLTSGSSYEQYF. The DNA of the CDR3 is TGTGCCAGCAGTTTGTTGACTAGCGGGAGCTCCTACGAGCAGTACTTC. Supplemented by reference TRBV28 and TRBJ2-7, the full variable domain reads DVKVTQSSRYLVKRTGEKVFLECVQDMDHENMFWYRQDPGLGLRLIYFSYDVKMKEKGDIPEGYSVSREKKERFSLILESASTNQTSMYLCASSLLTSGSSYEQYFGPGTRLTVT.

The J gene is TRBJ2-3, the V gene TRBV4-3; 10 nucleotides align to TRBD2. Looked up from germline, CDR1 is LGHNA and CDR2 is YSLEER. This CDR3 comprises 16 residues. V trimming: 1 base; J trimming: 9 bases; junction bases outside the gene matches: 10. The CDR3 loop reads CASSQASGGAGSTQYF. The CDR3 nucleotides read TGCGCCAGCAGCCAAGCTAGCGGGGGTGCAGGGTCGACGCAGTATTTT.

A single count supports this clone. The rearrangement links TRBV9 to TRBJ1-2; possible D gene TRBD1, 6 bases. V was clipped by 4 bases and J by 6 bases, with 16 bases between them. CDR1 and CDR2 (germline): SGDLS, YYNGEE. The CDR3 is made up of 14 amino acids. The DNA of the CDR3 is TGTGCCAGCAGCCCCTATCTACAGGGAGATGGCTACACCTTC. This encodes CASSPYLQGDGYTF.

The chain uses TRBV5-6 and TRBJ2-7, with D possibly being TRBD2 (5 bases). Looked up from germline, CDR1 is SGHDT and CDR2 is YYEEEE. The CDR3 runs 14 residues. The V end was cut by 4 bases, the J end by 4 bases, with 15 bases between. The CDR3 reads CASSELNGEYEQYF. The CDR3 nucleotides read TGTGCCAGCAGCGAGCTTAATGGGGAGTACGAGCAGTACTTC.

This clone has just one count. The V call is TRBV4-3, the J call TRBJ2-5; 9 nucleotides agree with TRBD2. CDR1 and CDR2 (germline): LGHNA, YSLEER. This CDR3 region has 16 residues. Trimming cost V 0 bases and J 7 bases; bases outside gene matches: 9. Written as DNA, the CDR3 is TGCGCCAGCAGCCAAGATCGACTAGCGGCCCGGGGGACCCAGTACTTC. It yields the protein CASSQDRLAARGTQYF.

The chain joins TRBV2 to TRBJ1-6, with 7 bases identical to TRBD1. The CDR3 is 14 amino acids. Germline V gene sequence: CDR1 SNHLY, CDR2 FYNNEI. V lost 6 bases to trimming and J lost 10 bases; unmatched junction nucleotides: 9. The CDR3 is CASRTGTARSPLHF. CDR3 in DNA: TGTGCCAGCAGAACCGGGACAGCAAGGTCACCCCTCCACTTT.

The rearrangement uses TRBV14 and TRBJ1-2; D possibly corresponds to TRBD1 (5 bases). The CDR3 contains 15 residues. The germline gives CDR1 SGHDN, CDR2 FVKESK. Trimming stripped 2 bases from V and 0 bases from J, with 10 bases between. The CDR3 region is CASSQRGLANYGYTF. CDR3 DNA: TGTGCCAGCAGCCAACGGGGGTTAGCTAACTATGGCTACACCTTC.

The chain joins TRBV2 to TRBJ2-4; 7 nucleotides align to TRBD2. This CDR3 spans 18 amino acids. The germline V gene has CDR1 SNHLY and CDR2 FYNNEI. V shed 7 bases, J shed 0 bases, and the junction held 15 bases outside the gene matches. The CDR3 is CASNGAITSDAAKNIQYF. The CDR3 nucleotides read TGTGCCAGCAACGGGGCGATCACTAGCGACGCAGCCAAAAACATTCAGTACTTC.

The genes are TRBV7-8 and TRBJ1-5, with unresolved D. The CDR3 contains 13 residues. The V end was cut by 5 bases, the J end by 5 bases, with 10 bases between. Germline-derived CDR1 and CDR2 are SGHVS and FQNEAQ. The CDR3 nucleotides are TGTGCCAGCAGCCCAGGCGCCCATCAGCCCCAGCATTTT. This sequence encodes CASSPGAHQPQHF.

This chain links TRBV7-9 with TRBJ1-2, with D possibly TRBD1 on 5 matching bases. CDR3 length: 15 amino acids. The germline gives CDR1 SEHNR, CDR2 FQNEAQ (reference sequence). V was cut by 5 bases and J by 1 base, with 14 bases left in between. DNA for the CDR3: TGTGCCAGCAGCGACAACAGGATGTTTAACTATGGCTACACCTTC. This encodes CASSDNRMFNYGYTF.

The chain links TRBV11-3 to TRBJ2-4, with D possibly being TRBD1 (6 bases). The germline V gene has CDR1 SGHNT and CDR2 YENEEA. Trimming removed 1 base from V and 6 bases from J, with 10 bases in between. The CDR3 sequence is 14 residues long. The chain's CDR3 is CASSLGGRGNIQYF. CDR3 DNA sequence: TGTGCCAGCAGCTTAGGGGGGCGCGGAAACATTCAGTACTTC.

The rearrangement uses TRBV7-8 and TRBJ2-3, with 9 bases aligning to TRBD2. Trimming removed 10 bases from V and 2 bases from J; junction bases left unmatched: 7. The V gene's germline CDR1 is SGHVS and CDR2 FQNEAQ. The CDR3 is made up of 14 amino acids. CDR3 DNA sequence: TGTGCCACCCGACTAGCGGATCACACAGATACGCAGTATTTT. Its translation is CATRLADHTDTQYF.

The J gene is TRBJ2-7, the V gene TRBV14; 8 bases map to TRBD2. The CDR3 contains 15 residues. The germline V gene has CDR1 SGHDN and CDR2 FVKESK. With 2 bases clipped from V and 3 bases from J, the junction kept 6 bases outside the gene matches. The DNA for the CDR3 is TGTGCCAGCAGCCAATCTGGCGGGGGGTACTACGAGCAGTACTTC. It encodes CASSQSGGGYYEQYF.

The chain is built from TRBV7-9 and TRBJ1-1; D may be TRBD1 (5 bases). CDR1 and CDR2 from the germline V gene are SEHNR and FQNEAQ (reference sequence). Between the trimmed V and J ends, which lost 4 bases and 6 bases, there was a span of 9 bases. The CDR3 has 12 amino acids. The CDR3 sequence is CASSWGVPEAFF. CDR3 in DNA: TGTGCCAGCAGCTGGGGGGTCCCTGAAGCTTTCTTT.

The rearrangement uses TRBV14 and TRBJ2-7, with TRBD1 matching 7 bases. CDR3 length: 15 amino acids. Germline V lookup: CDR1 SGHDN, CDR2 FVKESK. With 1 base clipped from V and 3 bases from J, the junction kept 6 bases outside the gene matches. CDR3 protein: CASSQGGQTLYEQYF. DNA for the CDR3: TGTGCCAGCAGCCAAGGGGGACAGACTCTCTACGAGCAGTACTTC.

This clone has just one count. This chain uses TRBV5-1 with TRBJ1-3; D is uncertain. V lost 0 bases, J lost 0 bases, and 16 bases lay in between. Germline V gives CDR1 SGHRS, CDR2 YFSETQ. The CDR3 has 18 amino acids. CDR3 sequence reads: CASSLVPQQPSSGNTIYF. CDR3 DNA: TGCGCCAGCAGCTTGGTCCCCCAACAGCCGTCCTCTGGAAACACCATATATTTT.

The chain is built from TRBV5-1 and TRBJ2-2; a possible D gene is TRBD1 (7 bases). The CDR3 is made up of 14 amino acids. Germline CDR1 and CDR2: SGHRS and YFSETQ. V lost 7 bases and J 7 bases, leaving 17 bases between the germline ends. CDR3 sequence reads: CASHDQGGGGELFF. CDR3 DNA sequence: TGCGCCAGCCATGACCAGGGGGGCGGCGGGGAGCTGTTTTTT. The full variable domain, with the rest looked up from reference TRBV5-1 and TRBJ2-2, is KAGVTQTPRYLIKTRGQQVTLSCSPISGHRSVSWYQQTPGQGLQFLFEYFSETQRNKGNFPGRFSGRQFSNSRSEMNVSTLELGDSALYLCASHDQGGGGELFFGEGSRLTVL.

The chain carries TRBV18 and TRBJ1-6; no clear D. Germline-derived CDR1 and CDR2 are KGHSH and LQKENI. The CDR3 is made up of 14 amino acids. The germline V and J ends were trimmed by 3 bases and 7 bases, with 10 bases remaining between them. CDR3: CASSPSTSNSPLHF. The CDR3 DNA sequence: TGTGCCAGCTCACCCTCCACATCGAATTCACCCCTCCACTTT.

The rearrangement joins TRBV30 to TRBJ2-7, with a tentative D call TRBD1 (6 bases). V was trimmed by 3 bases and J by 7 bases, leaving 10 bases between them. CDR1 and CDR2 from the germline V gene are GTSNPN and SVGIG (reference sequence). The CDR3 runs 11 residues. The CDR3: CAWRDSREQYF. The CDR3 region has the DNA TGTGCCTGGAGGGACAGTAGGGAGCAGTACTTC.

The rearrangement links TRBV5-4 to TRBJ2-7, with D perhaps TRBD1 (5 bases). From germline, CDR1 is SGHNT and CDR2 YYREEE (reference sequence). This CDR3 contains 12 residues. V was pared by 1 base and J by 9 bases, with 11 bases between. The CDR3 nucleotides read TGTGCCAGCAGCTTGTTAGGGGTAGGGCAGTACTTC. Protein: CASSLLGVGQYF.

This clone has more than one count but fewer than ten. The rearrangement uses TRBV7-2 and TRBJ1-2; possible D gene TRBD1, 5 bases. The CDR3 consists of 12 residues. Germline CDR1 SGHTA, CDR2 FQGNSA. V shed 5 bases and J shed 4 bases, with 8 bases lying between them. The CDR3 nucleotides read TGTGCCAGCAGCCGAGACAGCTATGGCTACACCTTC. Encoded protein: CASSRDSYGYTF. The full variable domain, its missing parts supplied by reference TRBV7-2 and TRBJ1-2, is GAGVSQSPSNKVTEKGKDVELRCDPISGHTALYWYRQSLGQGLEFLIYFQGNSAPDKSGLPSDRFSAERTGGSVSTLTIQRTQQEDSAVYLCASSRDSYGYTFGSGTRLTVV.

The rearrangement links TRBV30 to TRBJ2-1, with 7 bases fitting TRBD2. J lost 7 bases, V lost 3 bases, and 9 bases had no gene match. CDR1 is GTSNPN and CDR2 is SVGIG in the germline V gene (reference sequence). The CDR3 has 14 amino acids. The CDR3 bases are TGTGCCTGGAGCCCCTCGGGCGGGGGAAATGAGCAGTTCTTC. Its translation is CAWSPSGGGNEQFF.

This clone was seen a single time. J is TRBJ1-1 and V is TRBV15; 7 nucleotides align to TRBD1. V lost 3 bases and J lost 0; bases outside the gene matches: 7. Germline V gene data show CDR1 as LNHNV and CDR2 as YYDKDF (reference sequence). The CDR3 length is 16 residues. In DNA form, the CDR3 reads TGTGCCACCAGCAGTCACAGGGGACGAATGAACACTGAAGCTTTCTTT. Protein sequence: CATSSHRGRMNTEAFF.

This sequence joins TRBV11-2 and TRBJ2-2; D unresolved. V shed 1 base and J shed 6 bases, with 9 bases lying between them. Germline V gene data show CDR1 as SGHAT and CDR2 as FQNNGV. The CDR3 covers 14 residues. The CDR3, as DNA: TGTGCCAGCAGCTTAGCCTTTCTATCCGGGGAGCTGTTTTTT. Translating it yields CASSLAFLSGELFF.

The genes are TRBV11-2 and TRBJ2-7, with 8 bases identical to TRBD2. There are 14 residues in the CDR3. Germline CDR1 reads SGHAT; CDR2 reads FQNNGV. Trimming cost V 5 bases and J 0 bases; bases outside gene matches: 3. CDR3 coding DNA: TGTGCCAGCAGCCCGGGACTAGTCTCCTACGAGCAGTACTTC. It yields the protein CASSPGLVSYEQYF.

This clone has a single count. The chain couples TRBV6-1 to TRBJ2-7, with 8 bases aligning to TRBD1. V trimming: 4 bases; J trimming: 0 bases; junction bases outside the gene matches: 5. Germline loops: CDR1 MNHNS, CDR2 SASEGT. This CDR3 comprises 15 residues. The CDR3 coding sequence is TGTGCCAGCAGTGGACAGGGGACCACCTCCTACGAGCAGTACTTC. Its protein is CASSGQGTTSYEQYF.

A single count supports this clone. This sequence joins TRBV13 and TRBJ1-2, with 9 bases lining up with TRBD1. Germline CDR1 and CDR2: PRHDT and FYEKMQ (reference sequence). CDR3 length equals 18 residues. After removal of 3 bases from V and 1 base from J, the junction contained 12 bases not matched to a gene. DNA for the CDR3: TGTGCCAGCAGCTTCTCCGTGGGACAGGGCTATAGTAACTATGGCTACACCTTC. Protein sequence: CASSFSVGQGYSNYGYTF.

The genes are TRBV27 and TRBJ2-1, with a tentative D call TRBD2 (6 bases). The CDR3 sequence is 17 residues long. CDR1 and CDR2 from the germline V gene are MNHEY and SMNVEV (reference sequence). Trimming removed 6 bases at V and 2 bases at J, with 20 bases between. The CDR3 sequence: CASRGWRADEPYNEQFF. The CDR3 region has the DNA TGTGCCAGCAGAGGTTGGAGGGCGGACGAACCCTACAATGAGCAGTTCTTC.

The chain uses TRBV7-3 and TRBJ2-3; maybe TRBD1 (6 bases). Germline CDR1 SGHTA, CDR2 FQGTGA. Trimming took 1 base from V and 2 from J, leaving 13 bases between them. This CDR3 contains 16 residues. The CDR3 reads CASSLMSGAPTDTQYF. The CDR3 DNA follows: TGTGCCAGCAGCTTAATGTCAGGGGCGCCCACAGATACGCAGTATTTT.